The clone carrying this T cell receptor beta chain was observed a handful of times. No antigen is known for it. These data originate in a study of vaccination and CD4 T cells after COVID-19. Study context: A CEFX pool, an HIV-1 Nef pool, or else no peptide went into the control cultures.

Cultured CD4+ T cell DNA was sequenced using the Oncomine TCR Beta short-read assay. Once CD4+ T cells had been cultured, genomic DNA was extracted from them. Using its own MiXCR run on the PCR reads, TCRdb lists one record per CDR3 protein. In the table there are 7,000 to 10,000 distinct CDR3 sequences, about 73% of which are singletons. There are 14 residues in the CDR3. The V end lost 4 bases, the J end lost 8 bases, and 17 bases lay between the germline ends. CDR1 is MNHEY, CDR2 SMNVEV, per germline (reference sequence). Noted treatment: roughly 10-day PBMC culture with coronavirus spike peptide pools or control peptides (ViraFEST assay).

This chain connects TRBV27 to TRBJ1-2; D possibly corresponds to TRBD1 (6 bases). The clonotype comes from a human donor who had recovered from COVID-19. Material for sequencing was CD4+ T cells from blood, cultured in vitro. The CDR3 protein is CASSSSTTGWGYTF. CDR3 nucleotides: TGTGCCAGCAGTTCTTCTACGACAGGTTGGGGCTACACCTTC.